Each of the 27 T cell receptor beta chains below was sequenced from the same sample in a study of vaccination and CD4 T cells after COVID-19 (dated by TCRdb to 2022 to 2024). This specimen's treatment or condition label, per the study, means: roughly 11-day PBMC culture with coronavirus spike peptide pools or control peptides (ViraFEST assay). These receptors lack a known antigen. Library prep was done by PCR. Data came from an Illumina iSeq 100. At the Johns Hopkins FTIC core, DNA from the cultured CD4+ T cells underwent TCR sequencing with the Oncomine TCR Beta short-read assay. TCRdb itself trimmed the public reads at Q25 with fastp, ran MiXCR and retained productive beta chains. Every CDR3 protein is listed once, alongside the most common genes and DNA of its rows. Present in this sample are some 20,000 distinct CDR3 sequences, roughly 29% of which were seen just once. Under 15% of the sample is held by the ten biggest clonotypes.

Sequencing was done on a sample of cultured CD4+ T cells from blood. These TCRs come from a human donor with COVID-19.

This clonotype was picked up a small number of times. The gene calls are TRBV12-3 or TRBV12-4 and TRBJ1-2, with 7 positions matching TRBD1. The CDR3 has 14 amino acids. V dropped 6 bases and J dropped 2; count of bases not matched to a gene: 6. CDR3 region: CASRLQGPNYGYTF. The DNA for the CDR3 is TGTGCCAGCAGACTACAGGGGCCAAACTATGGCTACACCTTC.

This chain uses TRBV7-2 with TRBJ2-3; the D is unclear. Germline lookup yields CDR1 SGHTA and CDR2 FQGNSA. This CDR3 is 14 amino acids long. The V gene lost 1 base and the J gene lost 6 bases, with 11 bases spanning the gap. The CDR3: CASSLDRPPDTQYF. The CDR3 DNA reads TGTGCCAGCAGCTTAGACCGCCCCCCCGATACGCAGTATTTT.

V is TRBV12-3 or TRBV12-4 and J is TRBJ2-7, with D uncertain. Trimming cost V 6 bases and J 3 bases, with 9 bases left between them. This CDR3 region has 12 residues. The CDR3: CASRKVGYEQYF. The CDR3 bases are TGTGCCAGCAGGAAGGTGGGCTACGAGCAGTACTTC.

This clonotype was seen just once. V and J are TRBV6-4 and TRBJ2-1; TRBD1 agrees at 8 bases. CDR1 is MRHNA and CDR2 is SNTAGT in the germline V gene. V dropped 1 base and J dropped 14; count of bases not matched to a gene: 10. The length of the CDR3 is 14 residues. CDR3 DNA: TGTGCCAGCAGTGACTTTGGACAGGGTCGAGAGAAGTTCTTC. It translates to CASSDFGQGREKFF.

CDR3 sequence: CASSESRTSGGYNEQFF. CDR3 in DNA: TGCGCCAGCAGTGAGTCTAGGACTAGCGGGGGTTATAATGAGCAGTTCTTC. The V call is TRBV10-1, the J call TRBJ2-1; 13 bases agree with TRBD2. Germline CDR1 is WNHNN and CDR2 is SYGVQD (reference sequence). V gave up 0 bases and J gave up 7 bases; unmatched junction bases: 6. This CDR3 has 17 residues.

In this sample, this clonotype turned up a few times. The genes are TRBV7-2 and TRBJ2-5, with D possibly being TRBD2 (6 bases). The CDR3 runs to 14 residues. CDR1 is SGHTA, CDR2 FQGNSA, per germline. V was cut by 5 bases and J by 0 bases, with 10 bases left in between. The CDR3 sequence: CASSRDWNQETQYF. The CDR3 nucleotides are TGTGCCAGCAGCCGGGACTGGAACCAAGAGACCCAGTACTTC.

CDR3 in amino acids: CSGRQASNTEAFF. The CDR3 nucleotides are TGCAGCGGACGACAGGCTTCTAACACTGAAGCTTTCTTT. The chain couples TRBV29-1 to TRBJ1-1, with a tentative D call TRBD1 (6 bases). The ends were cut back, 7 bases at V and 2 bases at J, with 14 bases in the middle. Germline values: CDR1 SQVTM, CDR2 ANQGSEA. CDR3 size: 13 residues.

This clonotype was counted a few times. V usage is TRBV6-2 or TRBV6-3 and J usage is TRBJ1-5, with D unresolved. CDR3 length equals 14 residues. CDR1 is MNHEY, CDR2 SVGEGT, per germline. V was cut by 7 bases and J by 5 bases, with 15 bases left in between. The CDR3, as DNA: TGTGCCAGCACAAGAGGTCAGTCTTATCAGCCCCAGCATTTT. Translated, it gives CASTRGQSYQPQHF.

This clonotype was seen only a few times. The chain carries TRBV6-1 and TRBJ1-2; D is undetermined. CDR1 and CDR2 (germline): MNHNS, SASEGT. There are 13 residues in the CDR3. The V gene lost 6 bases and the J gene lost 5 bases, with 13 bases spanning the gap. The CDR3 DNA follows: TGTGCCAGCAGGGGTGAGCAGGCTTATGGCTACACCTTC. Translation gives CASRGEQAYGYTF.

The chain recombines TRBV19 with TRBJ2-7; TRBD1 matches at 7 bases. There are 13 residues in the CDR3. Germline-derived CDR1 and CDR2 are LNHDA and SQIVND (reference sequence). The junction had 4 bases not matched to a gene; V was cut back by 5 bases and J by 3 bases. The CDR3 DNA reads TGTGCCAGTAGTCAGGCAGGGGGCTACGAGCAGTACTTC. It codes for CASSQAGGYEQYF.

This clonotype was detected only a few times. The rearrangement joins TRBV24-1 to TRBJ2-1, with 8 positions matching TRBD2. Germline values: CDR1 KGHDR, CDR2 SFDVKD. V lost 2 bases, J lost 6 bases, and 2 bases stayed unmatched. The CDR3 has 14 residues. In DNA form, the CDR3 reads TGTGCCACCAGTGATTCGGGGGGGGTCAATGAGCAGTTCTTC. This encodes CATSDSGGVNEQFF.

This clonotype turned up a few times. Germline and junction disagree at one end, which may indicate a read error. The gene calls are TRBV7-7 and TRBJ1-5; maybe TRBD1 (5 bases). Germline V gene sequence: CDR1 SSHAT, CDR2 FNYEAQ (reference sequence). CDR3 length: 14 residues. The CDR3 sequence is CASSPDPGRQPQHF. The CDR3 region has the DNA TGTGCTAGCAGCCCGGACCCGGGGCGGCAGCCCCAGCATTTT. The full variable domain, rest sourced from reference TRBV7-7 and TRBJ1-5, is GAGVSQSPRYKVTKRGQDVTLRCDPISSHATLYWYQQALGQGPEFLTYFNYEAQPDKSGLPSDRFSAERPEGSISTLTIQRTEQRDSAMYRCASSPDPGRQPQHFGDGTRLSIL.

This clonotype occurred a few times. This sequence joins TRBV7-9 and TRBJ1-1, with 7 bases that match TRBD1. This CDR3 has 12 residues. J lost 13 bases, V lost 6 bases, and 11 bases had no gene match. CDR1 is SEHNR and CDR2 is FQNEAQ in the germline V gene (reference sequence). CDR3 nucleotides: TGTGCCAGCAGTCGAGACAGGGCAAACGGTTTCTTT. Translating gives CASSRDRANGFF.

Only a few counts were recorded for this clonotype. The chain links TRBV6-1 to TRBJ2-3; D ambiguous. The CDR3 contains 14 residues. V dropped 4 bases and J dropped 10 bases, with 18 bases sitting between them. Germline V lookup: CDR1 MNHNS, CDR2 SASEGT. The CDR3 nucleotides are TGTGCCAGCAGTGTTAAGGACCTGAGTTTTTCGCAGTATTTT. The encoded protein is CASSVKDLSFSQYF.

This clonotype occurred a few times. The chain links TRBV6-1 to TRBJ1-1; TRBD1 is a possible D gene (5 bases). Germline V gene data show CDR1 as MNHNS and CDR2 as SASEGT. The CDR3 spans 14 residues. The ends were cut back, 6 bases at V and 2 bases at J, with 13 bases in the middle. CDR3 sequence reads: CASRKDGGNTEAFF. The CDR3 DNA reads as TGTGCCAGCAGGAAGGACGGGGGAAACACTGAAGCTTTCTTT.

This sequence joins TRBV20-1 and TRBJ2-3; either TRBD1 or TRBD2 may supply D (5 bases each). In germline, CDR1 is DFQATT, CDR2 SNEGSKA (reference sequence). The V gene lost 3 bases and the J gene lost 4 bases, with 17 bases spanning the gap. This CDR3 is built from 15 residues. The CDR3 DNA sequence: TGCAGTGCTAGGGGGGTGGCGAGCTCCCCAGATACGCAGTATTTT. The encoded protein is CSARGVASSPDTQYF.

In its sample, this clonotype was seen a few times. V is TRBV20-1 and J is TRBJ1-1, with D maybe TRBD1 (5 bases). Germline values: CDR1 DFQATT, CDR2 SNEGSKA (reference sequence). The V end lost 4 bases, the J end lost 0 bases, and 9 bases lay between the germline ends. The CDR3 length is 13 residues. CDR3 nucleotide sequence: TGCAGTGCTACTGACAGATTGAACACTGAAGCTTTCTTT. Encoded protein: CSATDRLNTEAFF.

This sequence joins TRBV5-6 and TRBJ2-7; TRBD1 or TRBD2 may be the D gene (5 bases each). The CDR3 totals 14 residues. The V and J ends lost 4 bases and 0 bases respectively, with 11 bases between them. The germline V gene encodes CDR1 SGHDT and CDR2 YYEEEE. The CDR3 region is CASSRMGVSYEQYF. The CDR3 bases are TGTGCCAGCAGCCGGATGGGGGTCTCCTACGAGCAGTACTTC.

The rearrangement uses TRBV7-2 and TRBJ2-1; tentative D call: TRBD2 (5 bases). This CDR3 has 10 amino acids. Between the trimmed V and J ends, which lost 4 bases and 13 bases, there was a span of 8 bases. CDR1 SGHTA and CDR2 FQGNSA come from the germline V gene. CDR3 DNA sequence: TGTGCCAGCAGCTCCCGGGAACAGTTCTTC. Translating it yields CASSSREQFF.

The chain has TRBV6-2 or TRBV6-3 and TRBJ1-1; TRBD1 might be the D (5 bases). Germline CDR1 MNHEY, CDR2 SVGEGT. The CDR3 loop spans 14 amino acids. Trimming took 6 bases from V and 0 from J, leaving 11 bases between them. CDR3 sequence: CASREGFLNTEAFF. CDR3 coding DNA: TGTGCCAGCAGGGAGGGGTTCTTGAACACTGAAGCTTTCTTT.

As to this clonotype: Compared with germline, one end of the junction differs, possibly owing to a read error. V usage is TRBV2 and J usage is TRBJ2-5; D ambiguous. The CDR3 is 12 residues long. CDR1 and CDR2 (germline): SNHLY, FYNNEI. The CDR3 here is CASSEFQEAQYF. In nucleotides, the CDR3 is TGTGCCAGCAGTGAATTCCAAGAGGCCCAGTACTTC.

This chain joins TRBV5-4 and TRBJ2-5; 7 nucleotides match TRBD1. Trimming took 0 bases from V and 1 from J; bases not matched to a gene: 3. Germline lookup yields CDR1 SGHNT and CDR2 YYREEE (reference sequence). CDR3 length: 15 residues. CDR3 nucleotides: TGTGCCAGCAGCTTGGCCCCAGGGGGCCAAGAGACCCAGTACTTC. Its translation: CASSLAPGGQETQYF.

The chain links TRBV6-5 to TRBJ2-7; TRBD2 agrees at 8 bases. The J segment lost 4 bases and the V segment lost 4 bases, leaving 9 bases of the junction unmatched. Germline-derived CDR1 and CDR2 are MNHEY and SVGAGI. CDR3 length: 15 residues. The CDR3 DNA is TGTGCCAGCAGTTCTCCCGGGGGGGCGATTTACGAGCAGTACTTC. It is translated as CASSSPGGAIYEQYF.

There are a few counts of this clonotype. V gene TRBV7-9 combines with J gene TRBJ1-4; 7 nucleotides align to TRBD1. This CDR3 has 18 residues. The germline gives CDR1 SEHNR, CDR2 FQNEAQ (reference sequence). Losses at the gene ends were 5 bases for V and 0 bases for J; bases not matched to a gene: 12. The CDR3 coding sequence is TGTGCCAGCAGCCTAGGACAGGCGGATCATGCAACTAATGAAAAACTGTTTTTT. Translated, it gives CASSLGQADHATNEKLFF.

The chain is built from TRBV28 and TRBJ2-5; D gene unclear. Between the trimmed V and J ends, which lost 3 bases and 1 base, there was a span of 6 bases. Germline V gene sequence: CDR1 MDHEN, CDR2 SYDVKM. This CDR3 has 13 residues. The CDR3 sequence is CASSLNPQETQYF. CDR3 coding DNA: TGTGCCAGCAGTTTGAACCCCCAAGAGACCCAGTACTTC. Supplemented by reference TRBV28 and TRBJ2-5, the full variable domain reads DVKVTQSSRYLVKRTGEKVFLECVQDMDHENMFWYRQDPGLGLRLIYFSYDVKMKEKGDIPEGYSVSREKKERFSLILESASTNQTSMYLCASSLNPQETQYFGPGTRLLVL.

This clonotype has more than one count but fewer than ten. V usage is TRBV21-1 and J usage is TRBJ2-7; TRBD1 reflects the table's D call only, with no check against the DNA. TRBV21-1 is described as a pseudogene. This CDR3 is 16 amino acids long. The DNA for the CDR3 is TGTGCCAGCAGCAAAGCGCTAGGGACAGGGGACTACGAGCAGTACTTC. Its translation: CASSKALGTGDYEQYF.

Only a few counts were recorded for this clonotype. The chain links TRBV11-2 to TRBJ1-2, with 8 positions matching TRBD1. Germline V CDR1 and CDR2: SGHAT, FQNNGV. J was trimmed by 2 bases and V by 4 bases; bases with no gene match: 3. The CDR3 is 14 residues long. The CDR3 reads CASSSRGRNYGYTF. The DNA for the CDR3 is TGTGCCAGCAGCTCCAGGGGGCGAAACTATGGCTACACCTTC.